This T cell receptor (beta chain) was obtained from a study of early stage breast cancer tumors. The CDR3 consists of 13 residues. The germline gives CDR1 SGHAT, CDR2 FQNNGV. V lost 5 bases to trimming and J lost 3 bases, with 10 bases between them. A few counts support this clone. Here immunoSEQ multiplex PCR was the method, and the copy in TCRdb shows in-frame clones only, minus some. This sample has 70,000 or so clones, with more than 70% found just once. The chain has TRBV11-2 and TRBJ1-1; D may be TRBD1 (5 bases). The sequencing input was blood. This receptor was obtained from a person aged 35 to 50 with breast cancer. The CDR3 DNA follows: TGTGCCAGCAGCGGTAGAGGGGACACTGAAGCTTTCTTT. Translation: CASSGRGDTEAFF.